This T cell receptor beta chain was obtained from a study of T cells after yellow fever vaccination. About the study: Preparation of the low-cell-number fractions used SMART-Seq v4 Ultra Low Input. General study findings and limits: In post-booster samples, most primary-vaccination clones reappeared (just under 98% CD4, 88% CD8). Abundant clonotypes from the bulk population could have been carried over as contaminants into FACS-sorted repertoires.

Universal primer sites and UMIs were introduced during 5'RACE template-switching synthesis of TCR cDNA. A single record per CDR3 protein comes from TCRdb applying MiXCR to the 5' RACE reads. Seen here are 250,000 to 350,000 distinct CDR3 sequences, around 6.8% observed once, and the top ten hold about 18%. The germline gives CDR1 SGHTA, CDR2 FQGNSA. Trimming shortened V by 5 bases and J by 0 bases, and 7 bases separated the two germline ends. The CDR3 is 13 residues long. In the case of this clonotype: Its antigen is not known.

This specimen consisted of PBMCs, obtained 35 to 50 days after the first yellow fever vaccination. J is TRBJ1-1 and V is TRBV7-2; D gene uncertain. The receptor was derived from a man between 18 and 35 years old who received the YFV17D yellow fever vaccine. The CDR3 protein is CASSMQVNTEAFF. The CDR3, as DNA: TGTGCCAGCAGCATGCAGGTGAACACTGAAGCTTTCTTT.